The rows below give T cell receptor beta chains drawn from one sample of a study of cytomegalovirus exposure and HLA in healthy donors. Only in-frame clones appear in the TCRdb table, and some are missing; sequencing was by immunoSEQ multiplex PCR. The sample includes under 200,000 clones, about 89% of them seen just once. Sample: PBMCs. The receptors originated from a woman between 18 and 29 years old in good health and CMV-seropositive. Both conserved end residues are part of each CDR3. D genes are given only for firm matches. Only some rows state a clone size, as once, few, many or a class for expanded clones.

>NA|TRBJ2-4|NA|TRBV28
TGTGCCAGCAACAGGGGGGGGATAGCCAAAAACATTCAGTACTTC
CASNRGGIAKNIQYF
>NA|TRBJ2-1|NA|TRBV6-1
TGTGCCAGCAGTGAAGGAGGGTTGAAGCGGATAAACAATGAGCAGTTCTTC
CASSEGGLKRINNEQFF
>TRBD2|TRBJ2-5|NA|TRBV4-2
TGTGCCAGCAGCCAAAGGAGCGGGGAAGAGACCCAGTACTTC
CASSQRSGEETQYF
>TRBD1|TRBJ1-1|NA|TRBV27
TGTGCCAGCACTAAAAGGGGACAGCCTAACACTGAAGCTTTCTTT
CASTKRGQPNTEAFF
>NA|TRBJ2-7|once|TRBV5-1
TGCGCCAGCAGCTTGGGTGGCGGGACCCTCGAGCAGTACTTC
CASSLGGGTLEQYF
>NA|TRBJ2-3|NA|TRBV2
TGTGCCAGCAGTGTGTCGGGACTTACCACAGATACGCAGTATTTT
CASSVSGLTTDTQYF
>NA|TRBJ1-1|NA|TRBV19
TGTGCCAGCCACAGCGGTGGGATTAGAAACACTGAAGCTTTCTTT
CASHSGGIRNTEAFF
>TRBD1|TRBJ1-2|NA|TRBV6-1
TGTGCCAGCAGTGTGGAGGGGGCCCATTATGGCTACACCTTC
CASSVEGAHYGYTF
>NA|TRBJ1-1|NA|TRBV29-1
TGCAGCGTTGCAGGGGCCGGAACTGAAGCTTTCTTT
CSVAGAGTEAFF
>TRBD1|TRBJ2-6|NA|TRBV27
TGTGCCAGCAGTCTACGGACAGGAACAGCCTCTGGGGCCAACGTCCTGACTTTC
CASSLRTGTASGANVLTF
>NA|TRBJ1-3|NA|TRBV12-5
TGTGCTAGTGGTTCCCCCCGGGGGACTGGAAACACCATATATTTT
CASGSPRGTGNTIYF
>TRBD1|TRBJ1-2|NA|TRBV25-1
TGTGCCAGCAGGGACAGGGGAGGCTATGGCTACACCTTC
CASRDRGGYGYTF
>NA|TRBJ1-1|once|TRBV7-9
TGTGCCAGCAGCCCCGGAGGTACTGAAGCTTTCTTT
CASSPGGTEAFF
>TRBD1|TRBJ2-7|NA|TRBV7-2
TGTGCCAGCAGCCTAGGACAGGGGGCGGATGAGCAGTACTTC
CASSLGQGADEQYF
>NA|TRBJ2-1|NA|TRBV25-1
TGTGCCAGCAGTGCCCTAGGATCCGGTGAGCAGTTCTTC
CASSALGSGEQFF
>TRBD2|TRBJ2-3|NA|TRBV5-1
TGCGCCAGCAGCCTAGCGGACACAGATACGCAGTATTTT
CASSLADTDTQYF
>NA|TRBJ2-1|NA|TRBV28
TGTGCCAGCAGCAGACTACAGGGCTCCTACAATGAGCAGTTCTTC
CASSRLQGSYNEQFF
>NA|TRBJ1-4|once|TRBV4-1
TGCGCCAGCAGCCAAGAGTCCAGGAATGAAAAACTGTTTTTT
CASSQESRNEKLFF
>NA|TRBJ2-7|NA|TRBV18
TGTGCCAGCTCACCGGGGGGGCTACCCTCAGTGGACGAGCAGTACTTC
CASSPGGLPSVDEQYF
>NA|TRBJ2-6|NA|TRBV27
TGTGCCAGCAGCCTCCCTACAGGGTCTGGGGCCAACGTCCTGACTTTC
CASSLPTGSGANVLTF
>NA|TRBJ1-4|NA|TRBV6-5
TGTGCCAGCAGTCCGAGGGGGATTCGGGAAAAACTGTTTTTT
CASSPRGIREKLFF
>TRBD1|TRBJ2-7|NA|TRBV9
TGTGCCAGCAGCGTAGCTGGGGCAGGGGGCTACGAGCAGTACTTC
CASSVAGAGGYEQYF
>NA|TRBJ2-2|once|TRBV9
TGTGCCAGCAGCGCGGCTTCGGGGGGCCCGAACACCGGGGAGCTGTTTTTT
CASSAASGGPNTGELFF
>NA|TRBJ2-1|NA|TRBV7-9
TGTGCCAGCAGCGAGGTAACCTACAATGAGCAGTTCTTC
CASSEVTYNEQFF
>NA|TRBJ2-5|NA|TRBV11-2
TGTGCCAGCAGTTCCCTGGTTTGGGGGGAAGAGACCCAGTACTTC
CASSSLVWGEETQYF
>NA|TRBJ2-2|NA|TRBV7-2
TGTGCCAGCAGCTTAGCGTTACGGACCGGGGAGCTGTTTTTT
CASSLALRTGELFF
>TRBD1|TRBJ1-2|NA|TRBV7-6
TGTGCCAGCAGCTTAGGGACAGGAGAATCCGCCGCCTTC
CASSLGTGESAAF
>NA|TRBJ2-7|NA|TRBV15
TGTGCCACCAGCAGCGGGGGACTCCAATGGTACGAGCAGTACTTC
CATSSGGLQWYEQYF